This record concerns one T cell receptor beta chain sequence. This entry belongs to a study of CD8+ T cells in alopecia areata. Extraction and reverse transcription of RNA yielded cDNA as the sequencing template. The repertoire was sequenced with immunoSEQ multiplex PCR; TCRdb's copy has only in-frame clones and lacks some. The top ten hold 20% to 30% of the sample, which has 100,000 to 130,000 clones, 45% to 60% seen once. Per the germline V gene, CDR1 is MNHEY and CDR2 is SMNVEV (reference sequence). V shed 9 bases, J shed 7 bases, and the junction held 3 bases outside the gene matches. The CDR3 covers 11 residues.

Material for sequencing was NKG2D-low CD8+ T cells sorted from blood. This receptor was taken from a human donor with alopecia areata. The rearrangement uses TRBV27 and TRBJ2-1, with 7 bases matching TRBD2. DNA for the CDR3: TGTGCCAGTTGGGGAGGGAATGAGCAGTTCTTC. As protein: CASWGGNEQFF.